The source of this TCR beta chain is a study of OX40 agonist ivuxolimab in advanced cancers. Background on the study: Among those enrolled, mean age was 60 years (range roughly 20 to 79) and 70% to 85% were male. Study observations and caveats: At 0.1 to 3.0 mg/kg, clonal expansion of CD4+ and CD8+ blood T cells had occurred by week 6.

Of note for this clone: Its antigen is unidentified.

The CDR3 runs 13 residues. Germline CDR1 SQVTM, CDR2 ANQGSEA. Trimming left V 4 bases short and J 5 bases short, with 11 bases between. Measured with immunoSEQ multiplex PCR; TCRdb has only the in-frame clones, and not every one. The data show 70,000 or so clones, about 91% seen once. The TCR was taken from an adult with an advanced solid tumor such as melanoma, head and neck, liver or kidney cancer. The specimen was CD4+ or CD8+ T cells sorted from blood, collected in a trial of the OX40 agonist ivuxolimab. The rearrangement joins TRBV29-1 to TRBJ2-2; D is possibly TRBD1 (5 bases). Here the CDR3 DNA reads TGCAGCGTTGGGCAGGGCAGTACCGGGGAGCTGTTTTTT. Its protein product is CSVGQGSTGELFF.